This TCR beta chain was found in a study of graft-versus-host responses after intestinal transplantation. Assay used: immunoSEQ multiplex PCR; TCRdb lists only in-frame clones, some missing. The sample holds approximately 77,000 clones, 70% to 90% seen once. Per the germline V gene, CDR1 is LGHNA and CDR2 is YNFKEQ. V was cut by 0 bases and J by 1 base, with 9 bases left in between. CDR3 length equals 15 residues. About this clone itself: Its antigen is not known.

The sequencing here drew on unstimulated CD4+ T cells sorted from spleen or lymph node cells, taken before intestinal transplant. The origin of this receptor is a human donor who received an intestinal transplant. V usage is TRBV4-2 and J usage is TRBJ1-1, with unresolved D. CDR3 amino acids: CASSQDEGANTEAFF. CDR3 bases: TGTGCCAGCAGCCAAGATGAGGGCGCGAACACTGAAGCTTTCTTT.